This TCR beta chain was found in a study of brain T cells in children with intractable seizures. Study-wide results and limits: Pre-surgery blood may have been undersampled, hiding some clones. Viral specificity was inferred only from CDR3 similarity; HCMV serostatus was unknown.

Clones were sequenced by immunoSEQ multiplex PCR, and TCRdb holds only the in-frame ones, with some missing. The sample lists about 76,000 clones, just over 90% occurring once. A remark on this clone: Its specificity is unknown.

The CDR3 length is 14 residues. Germline lookup yields CDR1 MNHNS and CDR2 SASEGT. Patients received at least one anti-epileptic drug before surgery. This material consisted of peripheral blood, taken at surgery. V usage is TRBV6-1 and J usage is TRBJ2-7; the D is unclear. The DNA end favors TRBJ2-5, so the J call may be wrong. The receptor's source is a boy under three years old with tuberous sclerosis and intractable seizures. CDR3: CASSESWPKETQYF. As DNA, the CDR3 is TGTGCCAGCAGTGAGTCTTGGCCGAAAGAGACCCAGTACTTC.